This T cell receptor beta chain was sequenced in a study of T cells in Graves' hyperthyroidism and ophthalmopathy. Amplification of TCR beta CDR3 regions was performed using RNA transcripts as template. Researchers ran a first-round RT-PCR on the TCR CDR3 using the HTBI primer set. MiXCR was run by TCRdb on the multiplex PCR reads, yielding one entry per CDR3 protein. The sample shows some 720,000 distinct CDR3 sequences, roughly 17% of them seen only once. Regarding the study as a whole: Progression to ophthalmopathy was predicted a median of roughly 6.6 months early.

Reasons for excluding patients were uncontrolled infection, other autoimmune disease, pregnancy or lactation. With respect to this clonotype: Its antigen remains unknown.

Trimming removed 0 bases from V and 2 bases from J; junction bases left unmatched: 2. CDR1 is SEHNR, CDR2 FQNEAQ, per germline (reference sequence). CDR3 length: 15 residues. V usage is TRBV7-9 and J usage is TRBJ2-5; TRBD1 aligns across 8 bases. This clonotype was obtained from a man aged 18 to 30 with Graves' hyperthyroidism. The material sequenced was blood. In DNA form, the CDR3 reads TGTGCCAGCAGCTTAGCATGGACAGGGCAAGAGACCCAGTACTTC. Its translation: CASSLAWTGQETQYF.